This passage covers 6 T cell receptor beta chains from one sample sequenced in a study of blood T cell repertoires in COVID-19. The assay was immunoSEQ multiplex PCR, and TCRdb's table has in-frame clones only and misses some. Of approximately 200,000 clones listed, 65% to 85% were seen once; the top ten hold roughly 3%. The material sequenced was peripheral blood. The origin of the receptors is a woman aged 25 to 39 who had recovered from COVID-19.

The rearrangement uses TRBV19 and TRBJ2-1, with D possibly TRBD2 on 6 matching bases. CDR1 is LNHDA, CDR2 SQIVND, per germline (reference sequence). The CDR3 totals 15 residues. V lost 8 bases and J lost 0, with 14 bases in between. This CDR3 reads CASSWRDSSYNEQFF. For the CDR3, the DNA is TGTGCCAGTTCCTGGAGGGACTCCTCCTACAATGAGCAGTTCTTC.

The CDR3: CASSLSTVQETQYF. CDR3 nucleotides: TGCGCCAGCAGCTTGTCTACCGTACAAGAGACCCAGTACTTC. The chain links TRBV5-1 to TRBJ2-5; D uncertain. V lost 1 base, J lost 2 bases, and 9 bases lay in between. This CDR3 has 14 residues. Germline V gene sequence: CDR1 SGHRS, CDR2 YFSETQ.

The chain uses TRBV29-1 and TRBJ2-4; 8 nucleotides match TRBD1. The V and J ends lost 7 bases and 8 bases, in that order; junction bases with no gene match: 7. The V gene's germline CDR1 is SQVTM and CDR2 ANQGSEA. This CDR3 contains 12 residues. CDR3 nucleotides: TGCAGCGCCGGGACAGGTCTGGACATTCAGTACTTC. It specifies CSAGTGLDIQYF. Using reference TRBV29-1 and TRBJ2-4 for the parts outside the CDR3, the full variable domain is SAVISQKPSRDICQRGTSLTIQCQVDSQVTMMFWYRQQPGQSLTLIATANQGSEATYESGFVIDKFPISRPNLTFSTLTVSNMSPEDSSIYLCSAGTGLDIQYFGAGTRLSVL.

The V gene is TRBV5-6, the J gene TRBJ2-7; 8 bases are shared with TRBD1. Germline CDR1 is SGHDT and CDR2 is YYEEEE. This CDR3 has 14 residues. J lost 4 bases, V lost 3 bases, and 6 bases had no gene match. CDR3 protein: CASSSRQGRYEQYF. DNA of the CDR3: TGTGCCAGCAGCTCGAGACAGGGGCGGTACGAGCAGTACTTC. The full variable domain, completed using reference TRBV5-6 and TRBJ2-7, is DAGVTQSPTHLIKTRGQQVTLRCSPKSGHDTVSWYQQALGQGPQFIFQYYEEEERQRGNFPDRFSGHQFPNYSSELNVNALLLGDSALYLCASSSRQGRYEQYFGPGTRLTVT.

The rearrangement uses TRBV5-1 and TRBJ2-3, with D possibly TRBD2 on 5 matching bases. The CDR3 is made up of 14 amino acids. V lost 0 bases to trimming and J lost 4 bases, with 9 bases between them. Germline V gene sequence: CDR1 SGHRS, CDR2 YFSETQ. CDR3: CASSLGASSDTQYF. In DNA, the CDR3 is TGCGCCAGCAGCTTGGGAGCTAGCTCAGATACGCAGTATTTT. Drawing the rest from reference TRBV5-1 and TRBJ2-3, the complete variable domain is KAGVTQTPRYLIKTRGQQVTLSCSPISGHRSVSWYQQTPGQGLQFLFEYFSETQRNKGNFPGRFSGRQFSNSRSEMNVSTLELGDSALYLCASSLGASSDTQYFGPGTRLTVL.

This clone appeared a few times. The chain carries TRBV12-5 and TRBJ2-2; D call uncertain. The CDR3 runs to 16 residues. V was shortened by 5 bases and J by 2 bases, with 15 bases between the two germline ends. Germline V gene sequence: CDR1 LGHNT, CDR2 FRNRAP. The CDR3 sequence is CASGPAATLNTGELFF. The CDR3 bases are TGTGCTAGTGGTCCCGCGGCGACCCTAAACACCGGGGAGCTGTTTTTT. Full variable domain (outside the CDR3, taken from reference TRBV12-5 and TRBJ2-2): DARVTQTPRHKVTEMGQEVTMRCQPILGHNTVFWYRQTMMQGLELLAYFRNRAPLDDSGMPKDRFSAEMPDATLATLKIQPSEPRDSAVYFCASGPAATLNTGELFFGEGSRLTVL.